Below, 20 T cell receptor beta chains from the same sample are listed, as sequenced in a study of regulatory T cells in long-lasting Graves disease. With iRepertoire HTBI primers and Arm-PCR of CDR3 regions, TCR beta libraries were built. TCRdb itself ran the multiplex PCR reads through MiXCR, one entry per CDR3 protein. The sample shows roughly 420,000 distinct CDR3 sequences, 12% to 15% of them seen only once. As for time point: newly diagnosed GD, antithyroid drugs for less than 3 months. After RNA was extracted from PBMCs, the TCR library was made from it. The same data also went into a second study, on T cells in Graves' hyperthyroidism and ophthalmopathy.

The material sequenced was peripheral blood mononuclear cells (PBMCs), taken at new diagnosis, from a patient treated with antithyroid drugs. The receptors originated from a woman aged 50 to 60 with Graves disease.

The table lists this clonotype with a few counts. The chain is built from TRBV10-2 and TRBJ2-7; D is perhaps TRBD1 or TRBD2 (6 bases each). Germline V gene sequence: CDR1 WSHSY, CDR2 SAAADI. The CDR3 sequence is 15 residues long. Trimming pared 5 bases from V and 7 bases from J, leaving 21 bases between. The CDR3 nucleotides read TGCGCCAGCAGTTCTCTTAGGGGGGAGGAAGGGGAGCAGTACTTC. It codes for CASSSLRGEEGEQYF.

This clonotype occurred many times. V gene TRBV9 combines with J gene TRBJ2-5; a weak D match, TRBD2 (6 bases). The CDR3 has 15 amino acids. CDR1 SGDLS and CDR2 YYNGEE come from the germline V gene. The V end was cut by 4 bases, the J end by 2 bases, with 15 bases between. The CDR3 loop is CASSLGLTSQETQYF. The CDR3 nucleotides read TGTGCCAGCAGCTTAGGACTAACCTCACAAGAGACCCAGTACTTC.

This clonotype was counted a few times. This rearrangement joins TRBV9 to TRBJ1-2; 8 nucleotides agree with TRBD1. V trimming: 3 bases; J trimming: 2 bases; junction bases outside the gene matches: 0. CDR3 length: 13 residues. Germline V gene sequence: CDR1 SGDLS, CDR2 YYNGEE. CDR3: CASSGTGNYGYTF. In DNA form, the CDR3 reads TGTGCCAGCAGCGGGACAGGGAACTATGGCTACACCTTC.

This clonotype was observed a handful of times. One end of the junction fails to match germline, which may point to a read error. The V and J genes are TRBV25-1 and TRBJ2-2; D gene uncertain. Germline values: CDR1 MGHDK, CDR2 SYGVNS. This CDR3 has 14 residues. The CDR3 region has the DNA TGCGCCAGCAGCCAAGTGGCGAGTACCGGGGAGCTGTTTTTT. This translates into CASSQVASTGELFF.

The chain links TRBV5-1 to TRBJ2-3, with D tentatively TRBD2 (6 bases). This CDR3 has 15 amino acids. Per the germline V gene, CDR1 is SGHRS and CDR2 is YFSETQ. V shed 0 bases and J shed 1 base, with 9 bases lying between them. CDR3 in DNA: TGCGCCAGCAGCTTGGAGGGCGGGGGCACAGATACGCAGTATTTT. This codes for CASSLEGGGTDTQYF.

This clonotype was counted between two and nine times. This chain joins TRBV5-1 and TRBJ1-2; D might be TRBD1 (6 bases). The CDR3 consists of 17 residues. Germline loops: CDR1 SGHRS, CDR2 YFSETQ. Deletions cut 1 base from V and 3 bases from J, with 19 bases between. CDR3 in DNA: TGCGCCAGCAGCTTGTTCGGACCAGGACAGAAAGACTATGGCTACACCTTC. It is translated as CASSLFGPGQKDYGYTF.

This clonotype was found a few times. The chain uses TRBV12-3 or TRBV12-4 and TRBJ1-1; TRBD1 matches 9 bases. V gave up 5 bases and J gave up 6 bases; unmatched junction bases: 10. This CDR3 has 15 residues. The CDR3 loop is CASSPRTGVEPEAFF. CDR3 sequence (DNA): TGTGCCAGCAGTCCACGGACAGGGGTCGAACCTGAAGCTTTCTTT.

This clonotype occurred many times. CDR3 protein: CSGTRLPGAGTYNEQFF. The CDR3 nucleotides read TGCAGCGGCACCCGACTACCCGGAGCTGGGACCTACAATGAGCAGTTCTTC. The chain recombines TRBV29-1 with TRBJ2-1; possibly TRBD2 for D (5 bases). Trimming took off 7 bases at V and 2 bases at J, with 24 bases between the two ends. In germline, CDR1 is SQVTM, CDR2 ANQGSEA. This CDR3 has 17 amino acids.

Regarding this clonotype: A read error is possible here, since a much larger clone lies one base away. CDR3 amino acids: CASNNVEAVGGYTF. The CDR3 DNA reads TGTGCCAGCAATAACGTAGAGGCAGTGGGTGGCTACACCTTC. The J gene is TRBJ1-2, the V gene TRBV28; D call uncertain. V dropped 7 bases and J dropped 7 bases, with 19 bases sitting between them. CDR3 size: 14 residues. Germline V lookup: CDR1 MDHEN, CDR2 SYDVKM.

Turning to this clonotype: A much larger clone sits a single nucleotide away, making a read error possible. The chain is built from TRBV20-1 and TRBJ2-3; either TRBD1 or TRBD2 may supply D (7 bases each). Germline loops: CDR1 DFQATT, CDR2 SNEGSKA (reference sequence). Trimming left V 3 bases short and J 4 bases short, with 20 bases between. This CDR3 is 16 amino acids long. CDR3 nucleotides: TGCAGTGCTAGCGGGACAGATGGTACTAGCGCAGATACGCAGTATTTT. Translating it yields CSASGTDGTSADTQYF.

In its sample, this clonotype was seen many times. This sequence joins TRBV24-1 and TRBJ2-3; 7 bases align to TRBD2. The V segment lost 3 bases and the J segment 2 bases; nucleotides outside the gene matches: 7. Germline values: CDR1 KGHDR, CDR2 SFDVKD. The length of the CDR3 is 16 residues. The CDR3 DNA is TGTGCCACCAGTGATCCGGGGGGACGGCTCACAGATACGCAGTATTTT. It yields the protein CATSDPGGRLTDTQYF.

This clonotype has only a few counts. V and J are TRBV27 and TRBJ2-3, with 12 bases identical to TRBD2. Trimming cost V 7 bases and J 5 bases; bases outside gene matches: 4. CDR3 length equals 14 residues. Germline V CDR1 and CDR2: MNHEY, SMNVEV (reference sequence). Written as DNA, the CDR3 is TGTGCCAGCAAGAAGACTAGCGGGAGAGATACGCAGTATTTT. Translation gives CASKKTSGRDTQYF.

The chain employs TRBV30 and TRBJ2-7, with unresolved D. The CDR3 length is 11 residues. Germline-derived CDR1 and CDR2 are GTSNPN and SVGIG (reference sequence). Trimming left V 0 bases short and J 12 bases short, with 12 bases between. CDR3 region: CAWSVNGSRYF. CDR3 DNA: TGTGCCTGGAGTGTAAACGGATCGCGGTACTTC.

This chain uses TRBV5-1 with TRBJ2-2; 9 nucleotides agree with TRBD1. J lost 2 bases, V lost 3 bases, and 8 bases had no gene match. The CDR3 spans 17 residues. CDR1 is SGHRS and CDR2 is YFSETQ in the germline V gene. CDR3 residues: CASSSPGTGRNTGELFF. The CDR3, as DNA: TGCGCCAGCAGCTCCCCCGGGACAGGGAGAAACACCGGGGAGCTGTTTTTT.

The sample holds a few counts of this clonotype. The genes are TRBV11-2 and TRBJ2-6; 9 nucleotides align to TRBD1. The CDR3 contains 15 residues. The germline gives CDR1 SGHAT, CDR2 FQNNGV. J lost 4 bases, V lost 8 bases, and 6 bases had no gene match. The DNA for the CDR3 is TGTGCCAGCCGTGGACAGGGGACGGGGGCCAACGTCCTGACTTTC. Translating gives CASRGQGTGANVLTF.

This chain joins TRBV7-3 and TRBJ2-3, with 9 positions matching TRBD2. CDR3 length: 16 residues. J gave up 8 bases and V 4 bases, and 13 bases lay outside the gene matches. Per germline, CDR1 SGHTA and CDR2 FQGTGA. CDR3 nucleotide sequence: TGTGCCAGCAGCTCAACTGGCGGGAGGGCTCCTGGTACGCAGTATTTT. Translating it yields CASSSTGGRAPGTQYF.

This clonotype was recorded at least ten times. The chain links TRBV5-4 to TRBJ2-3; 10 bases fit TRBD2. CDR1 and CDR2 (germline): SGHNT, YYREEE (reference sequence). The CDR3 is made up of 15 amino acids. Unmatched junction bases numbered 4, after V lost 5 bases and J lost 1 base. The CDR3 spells CASRPSGRGTDTQYF. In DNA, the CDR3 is TGTGCCAGCAGGCCTAGCGGGAGAGGCACAGATACGCAGTATTTT.

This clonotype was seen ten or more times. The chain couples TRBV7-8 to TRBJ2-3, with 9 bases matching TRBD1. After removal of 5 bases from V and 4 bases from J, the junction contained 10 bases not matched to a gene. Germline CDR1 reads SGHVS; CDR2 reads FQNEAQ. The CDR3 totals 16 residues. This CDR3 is CASSRGPGQGSDTQYF. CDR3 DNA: TGTGCCAGCAGCCGCGGGCCGGGACAGGGTTCAGATACGCAGTATTTT.

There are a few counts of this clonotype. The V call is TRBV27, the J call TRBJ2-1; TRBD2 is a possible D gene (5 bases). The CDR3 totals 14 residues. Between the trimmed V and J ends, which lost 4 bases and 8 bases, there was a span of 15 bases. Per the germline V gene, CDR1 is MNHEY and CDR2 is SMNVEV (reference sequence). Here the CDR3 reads CASSYGVLWDEQFF. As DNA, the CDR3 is TGTGCCAGCAGTTACGGGGTCCTCTGGGATGAGCAGTTCTTC.

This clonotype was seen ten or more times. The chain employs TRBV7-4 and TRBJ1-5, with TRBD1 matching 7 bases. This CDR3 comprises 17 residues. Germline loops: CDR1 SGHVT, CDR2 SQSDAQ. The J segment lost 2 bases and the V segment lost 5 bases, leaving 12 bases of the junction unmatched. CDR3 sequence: CASSPTIDRDGNQPQHF. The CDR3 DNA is TGTGCCAGCAGCCCTACCATCGACAGGGACGGCAATCAGCCCCAGCATTTT.